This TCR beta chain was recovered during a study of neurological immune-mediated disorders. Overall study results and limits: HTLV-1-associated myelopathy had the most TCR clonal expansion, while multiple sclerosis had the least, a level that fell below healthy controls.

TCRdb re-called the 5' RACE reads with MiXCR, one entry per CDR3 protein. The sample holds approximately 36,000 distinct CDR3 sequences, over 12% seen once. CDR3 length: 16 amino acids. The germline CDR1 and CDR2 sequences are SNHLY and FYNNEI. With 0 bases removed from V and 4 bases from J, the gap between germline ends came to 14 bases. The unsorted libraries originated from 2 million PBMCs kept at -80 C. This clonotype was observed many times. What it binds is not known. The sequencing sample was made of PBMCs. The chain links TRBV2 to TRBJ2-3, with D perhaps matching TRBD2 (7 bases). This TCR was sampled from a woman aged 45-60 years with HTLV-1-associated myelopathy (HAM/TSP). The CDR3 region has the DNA TGTGCCAGCAGTGAAGCGCTTCGGGGGGCCGCAGATACGCAGTATTTT. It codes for CASSEALRGAADTQYF.